This TCR beta chain was identified in a study of T cells after posttransplantation cyclophosphamide. This clone was seen more than once but under ten times. The germline V gene encodes CDR1 LGHNA and CDR2 YNFKEQ. The CDR3 loop spans 16 amino acids. J was trimmed by 2 bases and V by 4 bases; bases with no gene match: 9. The protocol was immunoSEQ multiplex PCR, while the TCRdb copy is restricted to in-frame clones and leaves out a portion. The table records under 4,000 clones, 61% of them present only once. Material: memory CD8+ T cells sorted from blood. The chain carries TRBV4-2 and TRBJ2-7; 9 nucleotides match TRBD2. This receptor was identified in a woman aged 25 to 39 in good health and a related stem cell transplant donor. CDR3 sequence: CASSPIAGAHPYEQYF. The CDR3 DNA follows: TGTGCCAGCAGCCCGATAGCGGGGGCGCACCCCTACGAGCAGTACTTC.